Following are 27 T cell receptor beta chains from one sample sequenced in a study of vaccination and CD4 T cells after COVID-19. The sample's treatment: approximately nine-day PBMC culture with coronavirus spike peptide pools or control peptides (ViraFEST assay). From the unexposed donor, CD4+ T cells were collected ahead of the COVID-19 pandemic (2011-2018). The Oncomine TCR Beta short-read assay generated sequence data from the DNA of cultured CD4+ T cells. MiXCR, run by TCRdb on the PCR reads, gives a single entry per CDR3 protein. The top ten clones hold about 72% of a sample with thousands of distinct CDR3 sequences, about half of them seen once. Antigens for these TCRs are unknown. The sample taken for sequencing was CD4+ T cells from blood, cultured in vitro. The receptors here all came from a human donor in good health.

V and J are TRBV7-3 and TRBJ1-1, with unresolved D. The germline CDR1 and CDR2 sequences are SGHTA and FQGTGA. The CDR3 runs 16 residues. The V and J ends lost 3 bases and 4 bases respectively, with 18 bases between them. The CDR3 is CASSFSGNLGSTEAFF. The CDR3, as DNA: TGTGCCAGCAGCTTCTCCGGGAACCTTGGGAGCACTGAAGCTTTCTTT.

The sample holds a few counts of this clonotype. The chain uses TRBV24-1 and TRBJ2-3; 7 bases fit TRBD2. The trim removed 4 bases at V and 2 bases at J, leaving 5 bases unmatched. The CDR3 length is 15 residues. Germline V gives CDR1 KGHDR, CDR2 SFDVKD. CDR3 loop: CATSDPSGTTDTQYF. CDR3 DNA sequence: TGTGCCACCAGTGACCCGAGCGGGACCACAGATACGCAGTATTTT.

This chain links TRBV5-4 with TRBJ2-1, with TRBD2 identical over 14 bases. The J segment lost 9 bases and the V segment lost 3 bases, leaving 5 bases of the junction unmatched. The CDR3 runs to 15 residues. CDR1 is SGHNT, CDR2 YYREEE, per germline (reference sequence). The CDR3 protein is CASSSGLAGGSEQFF. The DNA for the CDR3 is TGTGCCAGCAGCTCAGGACTAGCGGGGGGTTCTGAGCAGTTCTTC. The variable domain in full, with the rest retrieved from reference TRBV5-4 and TRBJ2-1, is ETGVTQSPTHLIKTRGQQVTLRCSSQSGHNTVSWYQQALGQGPQFIFQYYREEENGRGNFPPRFSGLQFPNYSSELNVNALELDDSALYLCASSSGLAGGSEQFFGPGTRLTVL.

This clonotype showed up just a few times. The chain has TRBV5-8 and TRBJ1-1; D may be TRBD1 (5 bases). Germline assignment: CDR1 SGHTS and CDR2 YDEGEE. The V end was cut by 6 bases, the J end by 0 bases, with 9 bases between. The CDR3 runs to 13 residues. As DNA, the CDR3 is TGTGCCAGCACCCACAGGTTGAACACTGAAGCTTTCTTT. Its protein product is CASTHRLNTEAFF.

This clonotype was observed a few times. This chain links TRBV7-9 with TRBJ1-1, with no clear D. Germline V CDR1 and CDR2: SEHNR, FQNEAQ (reference sequence). V was cut by 2 bases and J by 9 bases, with 10 bases left in between. This CDR3 spans 12 amino acids. CDR3 in DNA: TGTGCCAGCAGCTTATTGGGCAGGCAAGCTTTCTTT. Translated: CASSLLGRQAFF.

This clonotype was seen more than once but under ten times. The chain is built from TRBV7-9 and TRBJ2-3; 7 positions agree with TRBD2. The CDR3 is made up of 15 amino acids. Germline CDR1 reads SEHNR; CDR2 reads FQNEAQ (reference sequence). Trimming cost V 5 bases and J 3 bases; bases outside gene matches: 8. CDR3 coding DNA: TGTGCCAGCAGCCTCCTGAAAGCGGGGACAGATACGCAGTATTTT. It codes for CASSLLKAGTDTQYF.

This chain connects TRBV12-3 or TRBV12-4 to TRBJ2-3, with no clear D. Trimming removed 2 bases at V and 6 bases at J, with 3 bases between. The CDR3 consists of 11 residues. In DNA, the CDR3 is TGTGCCAGCAGTTTATGGGATACGCAGTATTTT. Protein: CASSLWDTQYF.

The V and J genes are TRBV7-2 and TRBJ1-3; unclear D gene. This CDR3 has 14 amino acids. V lost 6 bases to trimming and J lost 0 bases, with 9 bases between them. Germline V gene sequence: CDR1 SGHTA, CDR2 FQGNSA. CDR3 sequence (DNA): TGTGCCAGCAGGGGGAGGAACTCTGGAAACACCATATATTTT. As protein: CASRGRNSGNTIYF.

The rearrangement links TRBV30 to TRBJ2-3; unclear D gene. Trimming cost V 0 bases and J 4 bases, with 8 bases left between them. Germline CDR1 reads GTSNPN; CDR2 reads SVGIG (reference sequence). The CDR3 is 13 residues long. Here the CDR3 DNA reads TGTGCCTGGAGTGTACCCTCGGCAGATACGCAGTATTTT. It is translated as CAWSVPSADTQYF.

This clonotype is labeled medium-sized. This chain links TRBV6-1 with TRBJ1-1, with 9 bases matching TRBD1. Per germline, CDR1 MNHNS and CDR2 SASEGT. The CDR3 contains 16 residues. V shed 6 bases and J 5 bases; nucleotides not matched to a gene: 13. CDR3 in amino acids: CASRLPLYRGRTEAFF. The CDR3 DNA follows: TGTGCCAGCAGATTACCCTTGTACAGGGGGCGAACTGAAGCTTTCTTT.

CDR3 loop: CASSRQGQPQHF. The CDR3 region has the DNA TGTGCCAGTAGTAGGCAAGGCCAGCCCCAGCATTTT. The gene calls are TRBV19 and TRBJ1-5; D is undetermined. The V and J ends lost 4 bases and 7 bases respectively, with 8 bases between them. The CDR3 is made up of 12 amino acids. CDR1 is LNHDA and CDR2 is SQIVND in the germline V gene (reference sequence).

This clonotype was picked up a small number of times. In DNA form, the CDR3 reads TGCAGTGCTAGGTTTAGAGGGACAGATACGCAGTATTTT. Amino acid sequence: CSARFRGTDTQYF. The chain couples TRBV20-1 to TRBJ2-3; D perhaps matches TRBD2 (5 bases). Deletions cut 3 bases from V and 3 bases from J, with 10 bases between. CDR3 length: 13 amino acids. CDR1 is DFQATT, CDR2 SNEGSKA, per germline (reference sequence).

This clonotype occurred a few times. This chain links TRBV7-8 with TRBJ2-7; tentatively, D is TRBD2 (5 bases). Germline loops: CDR1 SGHVS, CDR2 FQNEAQ. The CDR3 spans 15 residues. The V and J ends lost 4 bases and 3 bases respectively, with 16 bases between them. CDR3 nucleotide sequence: TGTGCCAGCAGCTACCAGGATCCACGGGACTACGAGCAGTACTTC. It is translated as CASSYQDPRDYEQYF.

The chain uses TRBV18 and TRBJ2-3; D is perhaps TRBD1 or TRBD2 (5 bases each). Per germline, CDR1 KGHSH and CDR2 LQKENI. The V gene lost 2 bases and the J gene lost 2 bases, with 14 bases spanning the gap. There are 16 residues in the CDR3. Here the CDR3 DNA reads TGTGCCAGCTCACCAATTAACGGGGCACCCACAGATACGCAGTATTTT. Its protein is CASSPINGAPTDTQYF.

This CDR3 reads CSVERTARDEQYF. In DNA, the CDR3 is TGCAGCGTTGAAAGGACGGCCAGGGACGAGCAGTACTTC. This chain connects TRBV29-1 to TRBJ2-7, with a tentative D call TRBD1 (5 bases). This CDR3 has 13 amino acids. Germline V CDR1 and CDR2: SQVTM, ANQGSEA. V was shortened by 2 bases and J by 5 bases, with 13 bases between the two germline ends.

CDR3 coding DNA: TGTGCCAGCAGTTTAACTTGGCGGAGCGGGGGGCCGAGGGGGGAGACCCAGTACTTC. Translation gives CASSLTWRSGGPRGETQYF. The V gene is TRBV12-3 or TRBV12-4, the J gene TRBJ2-5; TRBD2 matches 9 bases. The CDR3 runs to 19 residues. The V segment lost 2 bases and the J segment 5 bases; nucleotides outside the gene matches: 18.

The chain couples TRBV15 to TRBJ2-1, with 7 bases identical to TRBD2. The germline V gene has CDR1 LNHNV and CDR2 YYDKDF (reference sequence). The CDR3 has 15 amino acids. J lost 8 bases, V lost 1 base, and 8 bases had no gene match. The CDR3 spells CATSRVRTRGDEQFF. Written as DNA, the CDR3 is TGTGCCACCAGCAGAGTTAGGACTAGAGGGGATGAGCAGTTCTTC.

This chain uses TRBV5-1 with TRBJ1-1; D is ambiguous. Trimming removed 4 bases at V and 10 bases at J, with 20 bases between. CDR1 is SGHRS and CDR2 is YFSETQ in the germline V gene. The CDR3 contains 14 residues. The chain's CDR3 is CASSSSGVGSGAFF. CDR3 DNA: TGCGCCAGCAGCAGCAGTGGGGTAGGGTCCGGAGCTTTCTTT.

This clonotype showed up just a few times. The chain is built from TRBV7-9 and TRBJ1-1; the match to TRBD1 covers 7 bases. The germline CDR1 and CDR2 sequences are SEHNR and FQNEAQ (reference sequence). This CDR3 has 15 residues. V gave up 2 bases and J gave up 1 base; unmatched junction bases: 4. CDR3 protein: CASSLWGQSNTEAFF. DNA for the CDR3: TGTGCCAGCAGCTTATGGGGACAGTCGAACACTGAAGCTTTCTTT.

The genes are TRBV4-2 and TRBJ2-5; 10 positions match TRBD2. V lost 1 base and J lost 5; bases outside the gene matches: 10. CDR1 and CDR2 (germline): LGHNA, YNFKEQ. This CDR3 comprises 17 residues. As DNA, the CDR3 is TGTGCCAGCAGCCAAGGGGACCCTAGCGGGAGTTCGGAGACCCAGTACTTC. Protein: CASSQGDPSGSSETQYF.

Only a few counts were recorded for this clonotype. Here the CDR3 DNA reads TGCAGTGCAAATAACCCCTACAATGAGCAGTTCTTC. Translated: CSANNPYNEQFF. The chain joins TRBV20-1 to TRBJ2-1; D ambiguous. Germline V gives CDR1 DFQATT, CDR2 SNEGSKA (reference sequence). The CDR3 totals 12 residues. With 6 bases removed from V and 2 bases from J, the gap between germline ends came to 8 bases.

The V gene is TRBV12-3 or TRBV12-4, the J gene TRBJ1-2; D is unresolved. This CDR3 comprises 14 residues. V lost 0 bases, J lost 8 bases, and 13 bases lay in between. Here the CDR3 reads CASSLASSLGGYTF. CDR3 bases: TGTGCCAGCAGTTTAGCCAGTTCACTGGGGGGCTACACCTTC.

This chain links TRBV10-3 with TRBJ1-5; no clear D gene. The CDR3 loop spans 12 amino acids. Trimming took 4 bases from V and 1 from J, leaving 2 bases between them. CDR1 is ENHRY, CDR2 SYGVKD, per germline. The DNA for the CDR3 is TGTGCCATCAGTGTAAGCAATCAGCCCCAGCATTTT. It yields the protein CAISVSNQPQHF.

The V call is TRBV11-3, the J call TRBJ2-1, with 7 nucleotides matching TRBD2. The germline V gene encodes CDR1 SGHNT and CDR2 YENEEA. This CDR3 contains 15 residues. The J segment lost 4 bases and the V segment lost 5 bases, leaving 8 bases of the junction unmatched. In DNA form, the CDR3 reads TGTGCCAGCAGCAGGTCGCGGGAGCGATACAATGAGCAGTTCTTC. This translates into CASSRSRERYNEQFF.

This clonotype came up a few times. The V and J genes are TRBV10-3 and TRBJ1-6, with 9 bases that match TRBD1. The CDR3 is made up of 16 amino acids. Germline V gives CDR1 ENHRY, CDR2 SYGVKD. V gave up 5 bases and J gave up 9 bases; unmatched junction bases: 11. CDR3 residues: CAISPTPGQGVSPLHF. Written as DNA, the CDR3 is TGTGCCATCAGTCCTACCCCGGGACAGGGTGTTTCACCCCTCCACTTT.

The chain has TRBV29-1 and TRBJ2-7; TRBD1 is a possible D gene (5 bases). This CDR3 has 12 residues. CDR1 and CDR2 (germline): SQVTM, ANQGSEA. The V end lost 6 bases, the J end lost 2 bases, and 11 bases lay between the germline ends. CDR3: CSVKTVTYEQYF. CDR3 sequence (DNA): TGCAGCGTCAAGACAGTAACCTACGAGCAGTACTTC.

This clonotype was observed a few times. This chain uses TRBV24-1 with TRBJ2-5; D call uncertain. The CDR3 is 11 amino acids. V was cut by 3 bases and J by 5 bases, with 3 bases left in between. Germline V gene lookup returns CDR1 KGHDR and CDR2 SFDVKD. For the CDR3, the DNA is TGTGCCACCAGTGATCCGGAGACCCAGTACTTC. Amino acids: CATSDPETQYF.